These 30 T cell receptor beta chains were all obtained from the same sample, sequenced in a study of CD8 T cells in ankylosing spondylitis (dated by TCRdb to about 2017). Their recognized antigens are unknown. General conclusions and limits of the study: Blood from ankylosing spondylitis patients appeared to be characterized by a TCR beta motif made up of fewer than ten highly homologous amino acid variants.

Library generation was performed with 5' RACE. TCRdb records Illumina HiSeq 2500 as the sequencer. Through fastp at Q25 and MiXCR, TCRdb rebuilt clones from the public reads, retaining in-frame beta chains. Merged by CDR3 protein, the rows form single entries marked with the most common genes and DNA. The sample contains approximately 500,000 distinct CDR3 sequences, roughly 13% of them found a single time. Over 6.5% of the sample belongs to the ten largest clones. The material sequenced was blood, either unsorted or a sorted T cell fraction (not recorded which). The receptor source for this set is a male donor with ankylosing spondylitis.

The genes are TRBV6-1 and TRBJ2-5, with a tentative D call TRBD1 (6 bases). V lost 5 bases and J 2 bases, leaving 9 bases between the germline ends. Germline CDR1 reads MNHNS; CDR2 reads SASEGT. This CDR3 region has 13 residues. This CDR3 reads CASSHQGQETQYF. The CDR3 DNA is TGTGCCAGCAGTCACCAGGGGCAAGAGACCCAGTACTTC.

This clonotype occurred a few times. The V gene is TRBV5-1, the J gene TRBJ1-2; D uncertain. The CDR3 runs 16 residues. Germline V gene data show CDR1 as SGHRS and CDR2 as YFSETQ. The V and J ends lost 0 bases and 2 bases respectively, with 14 bases between them. CDR3 sequence: CASSLEGLYGNYGYTF. The CDR3 nucleotides are TGCGCCAGCAGCTTGGAAGGGCTTTACGGGAACTATGGCTACACCTTC.

This clonotype was counted only a few times. The chain links TRBV5-1 to TRBJ1-5, with a weak D call TRBD1 (6 bases). Germline V gene data show CDR1 as SGHRS and CDR2 as YFSETQ. The CDR3 consists of 15 residues. Trimming pared 0 bases from V and 6 bases from J, leaving 13 bases between. Here the CDR3 reads CASSLVGGSAQPQHF. The CDR3 nucleotides are TGCGCCAGCAGCTTGGTTGGGGGCTCAGCTCAGCCCCAGCATTTT.

This clonotype was counted a few times. The chain combines TRBV12-3 or TRBV12-4 with TRBJ2-1, with 10 nucleotides matching TRBD2. CDR3 length equals 14 residues. V gave up 8 bases and J gave up 3 bases; unmatched junction bases: 4. The CDR3 nucleotides read TGTGCCAGCGCTAGCGGGAGTGGCTACAATGAGCAGTTCTTC. Translated, it gives CASASGSGYNEQFF.

The chain carries TRBV20-1 and TRBJ2-7, with D maybe TRBD2 (5 bases). V lost 0 bases and J 0 bases, leaving 12 bases between the germline ends. The CDR3 length is 15 residues. From germline, CDR1 is DFQATT and CDR2 SNEGSKA (reference sequence). The CDR3 nucleotides read TGCAGTGCTAGAGATATGGGCGGGTTCTCCTACGAGCAGTACTTC. This encodes CSARDMGGFSYEQYF.

The chain employs TRBV6-5 and TRBJ2-6, with 7 bases identical to TRBD2. The CDR3 runs 18 residues. Trimming removed 4 bases from V and 0 bases from J; junction bases left unmatched: 9. Germline V gene data show CDR1 as MNHEY and CDR2 as SVGAGI. CDR3 amino acids: CASSSLGAGNSGANVLTF. CDR3 sequence (DNA): TGTGCCAGCAGTTCCCTCGGAGCGGGAAACTCTGGGGCCAACGTCCTGACTTTC.

V usage is TRBV6-5 and J usage is TRBJ2-3; 8 bases align to TRBD2. V gave up 2 bases and J gave up 6 bases; unmatched junction bases: 4. The CDR3 runs 14 residues. The germline V gene encodes CDR1 MNHEY and CDR2 SVGAGI. The CDR3 DNA sequence: TGTGCCAGCAGTTACATCTCGGGAGGGGATACGCAGTATTTT. It translates to CASSYISGGDTQYF.

The chain joins TRBV11-2 to TRBJ2-3, with D perhaps matching TRBD2 (6 bases). The germline V gene has CDR1 SGHAT and CDR2 FQNNGV. Trimming removed 4 bases from V and 1 base from J, with 12 bases in between. The CDR3 is 15 residues long. DNA of the CDR3: TGTGCCAGCAGCTGGAAGGCGGGACGCACAGATACGCAGTATTTT. Its protein is CASSWKAGRTDTQYF.

The chain carries TRBV5-1 and TRBJ2-3; 7 nucleotides line up with TRBD2. Germline trimming cut 7 bases from V and 1 base from J; bases unmatched to any gene: 9. This CDR3 has 15 amino acids. Germline loops: CDR1 SGHRS, CDR2 YFSETQ. CDR3 nucleotide sequence: TGCGCCAGCCAACCAAATGCGGGGGGCACAGATACGCAGTATTTT. Translation: CASQPNAGGTDTQYF.

The J gene is TRBJ2-3, the V gene TRBV20-1; TRBD1 matches at 8 bases. Per the germline V gene, CDR1 is DFQATT and CDR2 is SNEGSKA (reference sequence). The CDR3 is 14 amino acids. Trimming at V came to 2 bases and at J to 0 bases, leaving 1 base not matched to a gene. CDR3 protein: CSARQGASTDTQYF. CDR3 sequence (DNA): TGCAGTGCTAGACAGGGGGCCAGCACAGATACGCAGTATTTT.

This clonotype showed up just a few times. This chain joins TRBV9 and TRBJ2-1; no clear D. Germline V gene sequence: CDR1 SGDLS, CDR2 YYNGEE. V lost 7 bases and J lost 2, with 10 bases in between. This CDR3 region has 13 residues. Here the CDR3 DNA reads TGTGCCAGCGGCCGGGCCACCTACAATGAGCAGTTCTTC. Translating it yields CASGRATYNEQFF.

This clonotype was seen a few times. J is TRBJ2-1 and V is TRBV12-3 or TRBV12-4; possible D gene TRBD2, 6 bases. The V end lost 5 bases, the J end lost 8 bases, and 25 bases lay between the germline ends. This CDR3 is built from 17 residues. CDR3: CASSPSRVGLWGDEQFF. In DNA form, the CDR3 reads TGTGCCAGCAGTCCGTCTCGGGTAGGCCTGTGGGGGGATGAGCAGTTCTTC.

This clonotype appeared a few times. V gene TRBV20-1 combines with J gene TRBJ2-2; D perhaps matches TRBD2 (6 bases). The germline V and J ends were trimmed by 5 bases and 0 bases, with 13 bases remaining between them. The CDR3 has 15 residues. The germline V gene encodes CDR1 DFQATT and CDR2 SNEGSKA (reference sequence). The CDR3, as DNA: TGCAGTGCTCCAAGGGAGGACCCGAACACCGGGGAGCTGTTTTTT. This codes for CSAPREDPNTGELFF.

This clonotype was counted between two and nine times. The chain couples TRBV7-8 to TRBJ2-1, with 7 nucleotides matching TRBD1. Per the germline V gene, CDR1 is SGHVS and CDR2 is FQNEAQ. The CDR3 runs to 15 residues. Trimming took 3 bases from V and 0 from J; bases not matched to a gene: 2. CDR3 region: CASSLDRFSYNEQFF. The CDR3 nucleotides read TGTGCCAGCAGCTTGGACAGGTTCTCCTACAATGAGCAGTTCTTC. The variable domain in full, with the rest retrieved from reference TRBV7-8 and TRBJ2-1, is GAGVSQSPRYKVAKRGQDVALRCDPISGHVSLFWYQQALGQGPEFLTYFQNEAQLDKSGLPSDRFFAERPEGSVSTLKIQRTQQEDSAVYLCASSLDRFSYNEQFFGPGTRLTVL.

The rearrangement joins TRBV3-1 to TRBJ2-7; no clear D gene. Trimming stripped 4 bases from V and 5 bases from J, with 12 bases between. The CDR3 runs 13 residues. Germline V lookup: CDR1 LGHDT, CDR2 YNNKEL (reference sequence). This CDR3 is CASSPNTLNEQYF. The CDR3 nucleotides read TGTGCCAGCAGCCCCAATACACTCAACGAGCAGTACTTC.

The table lists this clonotype with a few counts. The CDR3 DNA is TGTGCCTGGAGTGCGGGGGGCGCGGAGACCCAGTACTTC. Amino acids: CAWSAGGAETQYF. The V gene is TRBV30, the J gene TRBJ2-5, with a possible D match to TRBD2 (7 bases). Trimming removed 1 base at V and 5 bases at J, with 11 bases between. This CDR3 contains 13 residues. The germline V gene has CDR1 GTSNPN and CDR2 SVGIG (reference sequence).

This chain uses TRBV27 with TRBJ2-6; D ambiguous. With 1 base removed from V and 0 bases from J, the gap between germline ends came to 4 bases. The CDR3 is 15 residues long. Germline CDR1 MNHEY, CDR2 SMNVEV (reference sequence). Written as DNA, the CDR3 is TGTGCCAGCAGTTTATTCCGCTCTGGGGCCAACGTCCTGACTTTC. Encoded protein: CASSLFRSGANVLTF. The variable domain in full, with the rest retrieved from reference TRBV27 and TRBJ2-6, is EAQVTQNPRYLITVTGKKLTVTCSQNMNHEYMSWYRQDPGLGLRQIYYSMNVEVTDKGDVPEGYKVSRKEKRNFPLILESPSPNQTSLYFCASSLFRSGANVLTFGAGSRLTVL.

The rearrangement joins TRBV11-2 to TRBJ1-1, with TRBD1 identical over 7 bases. The CDR3 has 15 residues. Losses at the gene ends were 5 bases for V and 4 bases for J; bases not matched to a gene: 10. Germline V gene data show CDR1 as SGHAT and CDR2 as FQNNGV. CDR3 residues: CASSGADRAFTEAFF. CDR3 DNA sequence: TGTGCCAGCAGCGGGGCCGACAGGGCTTTCACTGAAGCTTTCTTT.

The gene calls are TRBV6-1 and TRBJ2-5; D call uncertain. The germline V gene encodes CDR1 MNHNS and CDR2 SASEGT. CDR3 length: 16 residues. Deletions cut 3 bases from V and 3 bases from J, with 17 bases between. In nucleotides, the CDR3 is TGTGCCAGCAGTGAGCAAGCCCCTCGAGTTAAAGAGACCCAGTACTTC. This encodes CASSEQAPRVKETQYF.

The chain has TRBV29-1 and TRBJ2-2, with TRBD1 matching over 10 bases. Germline values: CDR1 SQVTM, CDR2 ANQGSEA. The ends lost 6 bases at V and 3 bases at J; junction bases unmatched: 1. CDR3 size: 13 residues. The CDR3 bases are TGCAGCGTGGGGACAGGGGACACCGGGGAGCTGTTTTTT. It encodes CSVGTGDTGELFF.

This clonotype was counted ten times or more. The J gene is TRBJ2-3, the V gene TRBV7-8; D tentatively reads TRBD1 or TRBD2 (5 bases each). Trimming stripped 5 bases from V and 6 bases from J, with 21 bases between. This CDR3 region has 16 residues. Germline CDR1 is SGHVS and CDR2 is FQNEAQ. The CDR3 here is CASSPSGTDTTDTQYF. In DNA, the CDR3 is TGTGCCAGCAGCCCTTCCGGGACGGATACCACTGATACGCAGTATTTT.

This clonotype was counted only a few times. The J gene is TRBJ2-7, the V gene TRBV11-2; 11 bases fit TRBD2. This CDR3 is built from 13 residues. With 8 bases clipped from V and 4 bases from J, the junction kept 4 bases outside the gene matches. Germline CDR1 reads SGHAT; CDR2 reads FQNNGV. The CDR3 is CASSGTSGYEQYF. CDR3 DNA: TGTGCCAGCTCCGGGACTAGCGGTTACGAGCAGTACTTC. Full variable domain (remainder filled in from reference TRBV11-2 and TRBJ2-7): EAGVAQSPRYKIIEKRQSVAFWCNPISGHATLYWYQQILGQGPKLLIQFQNNGVVDDSQLPKDRFSAERLKGVDSTLKIQPAKLEDSAVYLCASSGTSGYEQYFGPGTRLTVT.

Many counts were recorded for this clonotype. The chain carries TRBV5-1 and TRBJ1-5; no firm D call. V was pared by 0 bases and J by 4 bases, with 11 bases between. Per germline, CDR1 SGHRS and CDR2 YFSETQ. The CDR3 loop spans 15 amino acids. CDR3 coding DNA: TGCGCCAGCAGCTTGGGGGGTTCATCGAATCAGCCCCAGCATTTT. Amino acids: CASSLGGSSNQPQHF.

This clonotype was detected only a few times. The chain uses TRBV12-3 or TRBV12-4 and TRBJ2-1; 11 bases fit TRBD2. Trimming took 8 bases from V and 5 from J; bases not matched to a gene: 11. The CDR3 has 16 amino acids. The CDR3 sequence is CASSGTSGLYNNEQFF. DNA of the CDR3: TGTGCCAGCTCGGGGACTAGCGGATTATATAACAATGAGCAGTTCTTC.

This clonotype was counted between two and nine times. Written as DNA, the CDR3 is TGCGCCAGCAGCCAAGTTTCTGGACTAGCGATTTACAATGAGCAGTTCTTC. Encoded protein: CASSQVSGLAIYNEQFF. V usage is TRBV4-1 and J usage is TRBJ2-1; TRBD2 matches at 9 bases. From germline, CDR1 is MGHRA and CDR2 YSYEKL. This CDR3 spans 17 amino acids. Trimming at V came to 1 base and at J to 4 bases, leaving 8 bases not matched to a gene.

This clonotype was seen a handful of times. V is TRBV10-3 and J is TRBJ2-1; 11 bases map to TRBD2. V shed 3 bases and J 0 bases; nucleotides not matched to a gene: 10. There are 19 residues in the CDR3. CDR1 is ENHRY and CDR2 is SYGVKD in the germline V gene. The CDR3 loop is CAISEPETSGTPSYNEQFF. DNA for the CDR3: TGTGCCATCAGTGAACCTGAGACTAGCGGGACTCCCTCCTACAATGAGCAGTTCTTC.

This chain links TRBV20-1 with TRBJ1-2, with no clear D. Deletions cut 3 bases from V and 3 bases from J, with 17 bases between. The CDR3 totals 15 residues. The germline V gene encodes CDR1 DFQATT and CDR2 SNEGSKA (reference sequence). The CDR3 reads CSASIMGLDDYGYTF. CDR3 in DNA: TGCAGTGCTAGTATTATGGGGTTAGATGACTATGGCTACACCTTC.

This clonotype was recorded many times. J is TRBJ2-1 and V is TRBV12-3 or TRBV12-4; D uncertain. The CDR3 covers 16 residues. V lost 5 bases and J lost 2, with 16 bases in between. CDR3 loop: CASSPLGRSPYNEQFF. The CDR3 nucleotides are TGTGCCAGCAGTCCCTTGGGCAGGTCCCCCTACAATGAGCAGTTCTTC.

This rearrangement joins TRBV20-1 to TRBJ2-5; a weak D match, TRBD1 (7 bases). Trimming removed 6 bases at V and 5 bases at J, with 16 bases between. Germline V gene lookup returns CDR1 DFQATT and CDR2 SNEGSKA (reference sequence). The CDR3 is 13 amino acids. Here the CDR3 DNA reads TGCAGTGCGGGGGGACAGTTGAGGGAGACCCAGTACTTC. Translation gives CSAGGQLRETQYF.

This chain uses TRBV5-5 with TRBJ2-5; 7 bases agree with TRBD1. V trimming: 7 bases; J trimming: 5 bases; junction bases outside the gene matches: 11. Germline V gives CDR1 SGHKS, CDR2 YYEKEE (reference sequence). The CDR3 has 14 residues. This chain's CDR3 is CASGPLTGIETQYF. Here the CDR3 DNA reads TGTGCCAGCGGCCCCCTGACAGGGATCGAGACCCAGTACTTC.